The source of this T cell receptor (beta chain) is a study of T-cell memory formation after mild COVID-19. Germline loops: CDR1 SNHLY, CDR2 FYNNEI. There are 16 residues in the CDR3. Trimming left V 2 bases short and J 6 bases short, with 17 bases between. Study findings and constraints: Memory cells collected pre-infection included some clones that later responded, suggesting cross-reactive memory joined. For second-wave clones that peaked at day 37, SARS-CoV-2 specificity went unverified.

Sample barcodes and UMIs were carried by the TCR alpha and TCR beta cDNA libraries that 5'RACE generated with constant-segment primers. TCRdb fed the 5' RACE reads into MiXCR, producing one record per CDR3 protein. The sample yields about 270,000 distinct CDR3 sequences, 15% seen once. This clonotype was seen just once. Its antigen is undetermined. The rearrangement links TRBV2 to TRBJ2-1; D is uncertain. Sequenced material: PBMCs or a T cell subset sorted from them (not recorded which). The TCR originated in an adult woman who had mild COVID-19 (a few samples of this study predate the infection). Cell type and time point are not known. CDR3 coding DNA: TGTGCCAGCAGTGAATTGGGCAGCACCCCTGGCAATGAGCAGTTCTTC. As protein: CASSELGSTPGNEQFF.